This T cell receptor beta chain was obtained from a study of radiation and T cells in renal cell carcinoma. Overall study results and limits: Without pretreatment biopsies, baseline tumor clonotype presence was undetermined. In blood, top tumor clones expanded by 2 weeks, shrinking by 4.

V was clipped by 6 bases and J by 0 bases, with 17 bases between them. This CDR3 contains 16 residues. The V gene's germline CDR1 is SNHLY and CDR2 FYNNEI. Clones were sequenced by immunoSEQ multiplex PCR, and TCRdb holds only the in-frame ones, with some missing. The data show under 200,000 clones, about 87% seen once. Time point indicated: blood 4 weeks post-SBRT, at nephrectomy. Treatment defined: 15 Gy SBRT to primary tumor, nephrectomy 4 weeks later. Nephrectomy followed 15 Gy stereotactic body radiation by 4 weeks. The patient's renal cell carcinoma had clear cell pathology. Details on this clone: Antigen unknown.

This sequence originates from a woman aged 45 to 65 with renal cell carcinoma. The V call is TRBV2, the J call TRBJ1-1; the D gene is possibly TRBD1 (6 bases). The sequencing here drew on blood, taken from a patient whose treatment included radiotherapy and nephrectomy. The CDR3 here is CASSDPHRAMNTEAFF. The CDR3 DNA is TGTGCCAGCAGCGATCCCCACAGGGCCATGAACACTGAAGCTTTCTTT. The entire variable domain, with the rest obtained from reference TRBV2 and TRBJ1-1, is as follows: EPEVTQTPSHQVTQMGQEVILRCVPISNHLYFYWYRQILGQKVEFLVSFYNNEISEKSEIFDDQFSVERPDGSNFTLKIRSTKLEDSAMYFCASSDPHRAMNTEAFFGQGTRLTVV.